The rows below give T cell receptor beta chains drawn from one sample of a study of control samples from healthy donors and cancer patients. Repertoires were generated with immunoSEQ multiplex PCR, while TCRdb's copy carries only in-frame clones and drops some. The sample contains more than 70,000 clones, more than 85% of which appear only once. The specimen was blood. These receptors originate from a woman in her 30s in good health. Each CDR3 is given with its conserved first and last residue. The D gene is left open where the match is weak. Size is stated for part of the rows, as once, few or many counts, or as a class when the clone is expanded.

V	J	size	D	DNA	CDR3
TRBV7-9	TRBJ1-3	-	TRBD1	TGTGCCAGCAGCTTATCAAGGGGGCTAACTGGAAACACCATATATTTT	CASSLSRGLTGNTIYF
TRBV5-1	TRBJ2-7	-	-	TGCGCCAGCAGCCTCGAGGTCTCCTACGAGCAGTACTTC	CASSLEVSYEQYF
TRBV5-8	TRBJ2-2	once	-	TGTGCCAGCACAAACCAGAGGGAGATCACCGGGGAGCTGTTTTTT	CASTNQREITGELFF
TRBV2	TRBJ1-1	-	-	TGTGCCAGCAGTGATCACGTGGTGAACACTGAAGCTTTCTTT	CASSDHVVNTEAFF
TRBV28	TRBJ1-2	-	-	TGTGCCAGCAGTTTCCATACCGCCAGCCAGTCTGAGGGCTACACCTTC	CASSFHTASQSEGYTF
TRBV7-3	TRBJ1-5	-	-	TGTGCCAGCAGCTTATCCCTCAGTGGCCAGCCCCAGCATTTT	CASSLSLSGQPQHF
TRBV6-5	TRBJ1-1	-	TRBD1	TGTGCCGGCACAGGGGTCGGGGGTGTTGGGGAAGCTTTCTTT	CAGTGVGGVGEAFF
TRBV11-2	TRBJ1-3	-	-	TGTGCCAGCAGCTTATACCACCTGGGGTCTGGAAACACCATATATTTT	CASSLYHLGSGNTIYF
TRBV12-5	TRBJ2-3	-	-	TGTGCTAGTGGTTTGGACATCAGCACAGATACGCAGTATTTT	CASGLDISTDTQYF
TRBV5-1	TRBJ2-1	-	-	TGCGCCAGCGCGGGCCCTCGGGGTGAGCAGTTCTTC	CASAGPRGEQFF
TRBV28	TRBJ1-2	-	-	TGTGCCAGCAGTTACACGGGACACGGGTATGGCTACACCTTC	CASSYTGHGYGYTF
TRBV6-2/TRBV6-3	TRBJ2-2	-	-	TGTGCCAGCAGTCGACAGTCTGGATGGCCCGGGGAGCTGTTTTTT	CASSRQSGWPGELFF
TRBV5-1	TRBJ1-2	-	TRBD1	TGCGCCAGCAGAGCTTGGTACGGGACAGTCGTCGATGGCTACACCTTC	CASRAWYGTVVDGYTF
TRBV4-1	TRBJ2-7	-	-	TGCGCCAGCAGCCCTACAGGGACTCACTCCTACGAGCAGTACTTC	CASSPTGTHSYEQYF
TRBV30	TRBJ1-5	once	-	TGTGCCTGGAGTGTACTGGCGGGACCAAGCAATCAGCCCCAGCATTTT	CAWSVLAGPSNQPQHF
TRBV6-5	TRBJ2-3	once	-	TGTGCCAGCACAAAAAACACAGATACGCAGTATTTT	CASTKNTDTQYF
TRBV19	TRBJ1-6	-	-	TGTGCCAGTACCGAACAAGGGGTAGGGTCACCCCTCCACTTT	CASTEQGVGSPLHF
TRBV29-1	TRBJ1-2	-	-	TGCAGCGGTTCAGGGACGGGTGGCTACACCTTC	CSGSGTGGYTF
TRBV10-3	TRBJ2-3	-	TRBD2	TGTGCCATCAGTACTAGCGGGGGAGTCGGTGGCACAGATACGCAGTATTTT	CAISTSGGVGGTDTQYF
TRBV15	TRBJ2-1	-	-	TGTGCCACCAGCACCCTAGCGACCAATGAGCAGTTCTTC	CATSTLATNEQFF
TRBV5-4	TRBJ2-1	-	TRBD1	TGTGCCAGCAGCCTCCGACAGGGGAGTCCCAATGAGCAGTTCTTC	CASSLRQGSPNEQFF
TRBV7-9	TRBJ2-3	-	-	TGTGCCAGCAGCTTAGGGCACATATACACAGATACGCAGTATTTT	CASSLGHIYTDTQYF
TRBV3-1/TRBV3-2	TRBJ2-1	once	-	TGTGCCAGCAGCCACCGGGGGGCCCCAACGAATGGGCAGTTCTTC	CASSHRGAPTNGQFF
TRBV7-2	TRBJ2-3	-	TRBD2	TGTGCCAGCAATCCCCGGGGGGGCCTCGCAGATACGCAGTATTTT	CASNPRGGLADTQYF
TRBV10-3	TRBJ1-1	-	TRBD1	TGTGCCATCAGCGCGGACAGGGGTCCCACTGAAGCTTTCTTT	CAISADRGPTEAFF
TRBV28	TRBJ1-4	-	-	TGTGCCAGCAGTGATAATGAAAAACTGTTTTTT	CASSDNEKLFF
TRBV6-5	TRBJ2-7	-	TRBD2	TGTGCCAGCAAGGGCGGGTCCGGGGGGTCCTACGAGCAGTACTTC	CASKGGSGGSYEQYF
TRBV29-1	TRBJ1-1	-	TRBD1	TGCAGCGTTGCGACAGGGAGGAACACTGAAGCTTTCTTT	CSVATGRNTEAFF
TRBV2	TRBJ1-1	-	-	TGTGCCAGCAAAAGGACAGCGCAAGCTTTCTTT	CASKRTAQAFF
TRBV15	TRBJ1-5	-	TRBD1	TGTGCCACCAGCAGGCCCCAGGGGGGAAATAGTCAGCCCCAGCATTTT	CATSRPQGGNSQPQHF
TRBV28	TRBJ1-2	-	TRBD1	TGTGCCAGCCAGGACAGGATATATGGCTACACCTTC	CASQDRIYGYTF
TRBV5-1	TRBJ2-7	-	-	TGCGCCAGCAGGGGTCTTACCCAAAAGGAGGACCTTGACCAGCTCTACGAGCAGTACTTC	CASRGLTQKEDLDQLYEQYF
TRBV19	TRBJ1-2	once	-	TGTGCCAGTAGTATCCAGGGAAGTAATGGCTACACCTTC	CASSIQGSNGYTF
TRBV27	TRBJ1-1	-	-	TGTGCCAGCAGCCCCGGCTCAGGGTGGGTGAACACTGAAGCTTTCTTT	CASSPGSGWVNTEAFF
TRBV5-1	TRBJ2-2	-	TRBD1	TGCGCCAGCAGCTTACTCCGGGACAGGGGGCCCCGGGAGCTGTTTTTT	CASSLLRDRGPRELFF
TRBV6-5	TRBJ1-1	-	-	TGTGCCAGCAGTTTCCAGTTTGAAGCTTTCTTT	CASSFQFEAFF
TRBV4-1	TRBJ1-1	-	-	TGCGCCAGCAGCCTCATTCAGGACACTGAAGCTTTCTTT	CASSLIQDTEAFF